The following is a T cell receptor beta chain sequence with its context. Donation came from healthy Caucasian individuals in Russia who were aged roughly 6 to 95. The data originate from a study of blood T cells in healthy people across ages. The germline gives CDR1 LGHDT, CDR2 YNNKEL (reference sequence). V lost 3 bases to trimming and J lost 2 bases, with 14 bases between them. The CDR3 is 15 residues long. Sample-barcoded 5' priming and a J-beta primer mix drove a second PCR of about 6 to 12 cycles. TCRdb ran MiXCR on the 5' RACE reads and lists one entry per CDR3 protein. The data show over 600,000 distinct CDR3 sequences, roughly 56% seen once.

This clonotype originated in a man in his forties in good health. The sample comprised blood. The gene calls are TRBV3-1 and TRBJ2-7; D is uncertain. CDR3 sequence: CASSQILDDAYEQYF. The CDR3 nucleotides read TGTGCCAGCAGCCAGATACTGGACGATGCCTACGAGCAGTACTTC.